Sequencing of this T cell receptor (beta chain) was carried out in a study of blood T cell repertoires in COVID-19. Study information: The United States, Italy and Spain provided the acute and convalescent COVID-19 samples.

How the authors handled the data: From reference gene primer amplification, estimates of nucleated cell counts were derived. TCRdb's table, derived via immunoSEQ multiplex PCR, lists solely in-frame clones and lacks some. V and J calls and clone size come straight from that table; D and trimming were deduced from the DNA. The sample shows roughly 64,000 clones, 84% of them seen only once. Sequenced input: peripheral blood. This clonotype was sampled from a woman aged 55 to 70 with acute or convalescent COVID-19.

The CDR3 sequence is CSVDNTGRGSYGYTF. DNA for the CDR3: TGCAGCGTTGATAATACAGGCAGGGGTTCGTATGGCTACACCTTC. The rearrangement links TRBV29-1 to TRBJ1-2, with D possibly being TRBD1 (6 bases). Trimming removed 3 bases at V and 5 bases at J, with 19 bases between. The CDR3 has 15 amino acids. CDR1 SQVTM and CDR2 ANQGSEA come from the germline V gene.